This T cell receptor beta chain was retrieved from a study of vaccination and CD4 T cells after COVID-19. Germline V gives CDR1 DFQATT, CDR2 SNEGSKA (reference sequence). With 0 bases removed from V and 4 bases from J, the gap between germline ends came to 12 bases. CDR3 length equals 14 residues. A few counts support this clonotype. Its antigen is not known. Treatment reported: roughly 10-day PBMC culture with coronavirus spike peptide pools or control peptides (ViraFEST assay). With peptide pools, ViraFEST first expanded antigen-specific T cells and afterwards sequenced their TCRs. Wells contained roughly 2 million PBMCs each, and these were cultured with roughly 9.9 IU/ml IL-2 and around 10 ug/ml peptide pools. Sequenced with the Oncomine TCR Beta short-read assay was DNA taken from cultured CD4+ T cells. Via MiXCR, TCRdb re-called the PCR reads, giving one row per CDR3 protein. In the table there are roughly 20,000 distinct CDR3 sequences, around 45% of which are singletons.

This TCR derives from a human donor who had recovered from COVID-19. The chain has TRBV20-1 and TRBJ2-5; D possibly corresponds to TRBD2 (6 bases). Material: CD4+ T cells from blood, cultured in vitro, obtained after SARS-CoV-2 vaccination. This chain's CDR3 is CSARDPRGGETQYF. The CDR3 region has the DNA TGCAGTGCTAGAGATCCACGGGGAGGAGAGACCCAGTACTTC.